These T cell receptor beta chains were read from a single sample in a study of blood T cells in healthy people across ages. In TCRdb, the 5' RACE reads were re-called with MiXCR into one record per CDR3 protein. The sample carries hundreds of thousands of distinct CDR3 sequences, around 28% recorded once. Input material: blood. The receptors here all came from a woman older than 75 in good health. The CDR3 runs from the conserved cysteine through the conserved F or W. The D gene is left open where the match is weak. Part of the rows lack a size; the others show once, few, many or a class for expanded clones.

V gene	J gene	clone size	D gene	CDR3 protein	CDR3 DNA
TRBV20-1	TRBJ1-2	many	.	CSAPVLGAKAQGEGYTF	TGCAGTGCTCCCGTGCTAGGGGCGAAGGCACAGGGAGAAGGCTACACCTTC
TRBV7-2	TRBJ2-3	.	TRBD2	CASSRGTSGTSTDTQYF	TGTGCCAGCAGCCGAGGGACTAGCGGGACTAGCACAGATACGCAGTATTTT
TRBV7-2	TRBJ1-2	few	TRBD1	CASSSQDRGWGYTF	TGTGCCAGCAGCTCACAGGACAGGGGATGGGGCTACACCTTC
TRBV7-9	TRBJ1-4	few	TRBD1	CASSFLLTGGEKLFF	TGTGCCAGCAGCTTCCTCCTCACAGGGGGAGAAAAACTGTTTTTT
TRBV6-2/TRBV6-3	TRBJ2-5	few	TRBD2	CASSLAGPAQETQYF	TGTGCCAGCAGTTTAGCGGGGCCCGCCCAAGAGACCCAGTACTTC
TRBV20-1	TRBJ2-7	many	.	CSARARADGYEQYF	TGCAGTGCTAGAGCACGGGCGGACGGCTACGAGCAGTACTTC
TRBV11-2	TRBJ1-6	.	.	CASSLGTRITSPLHF	TGTGCCAGCAGCTTAGGTACCAGAATCACTTCACCCCTCCACTTT
TRBV20-1	TRBJ2-5	many	.	CSAREDWGTQYF	TGCAGTGCTAGAGAAGATTGGGGGACCCAGTACTTC
TRBV10-3	TRBJ1-6	.	.	CAISDGQVGDSPLHF	TGTGCCATCAGTGACGGGCAGGTTGGCGATTCACCCCTCCACTTT
TRBV5-6	TRBJ1-2	many	.	CASRPNNAVYGYTF	TGTGCCAGCAGGCCCAACAACGCGGTCTATGGCTACACCTTC
TRBV24-1	TRBJ2-1	many	TRBD1	CATSQQDRAYNEQFF	TGTGCCACCAGCCAACAGGACAGGGCCTACAATGAGCAGTTCTTC
TRBV27	TRBJ1-5	.	.	CASSPRAVFVGQPQHF	TGTGCCAGCAGTCCGCGGGCTGTCTTTGTGGGTCAGCCCCAGCATTTT